These T cell receptor beta chains were read from a single sample in a study of blood T cell repertoires in COVID-19. Sequencing was performed with immunoSEQ multiplex PCR; in TCRdb, only in-frame clones are kept and a portion is missing. The sample has 220,000 or so clones, around 82% seen once. The material sequenced was peripheral blood. All receptors come from a woman in her 70s with acute or convalescent COVID-19. Both conserved end residues are part of each CDR3. A D gene is named only where the DNA matches it firmly. A clone size is listed for some rows: how often the clone was seen (once, few, many), or a class if it is expanded.

TRBJ2-5 15 - - TRBV3-1/TRBV3-2 TGTGCCAGCAGCCAAGCAGGGTTAGGGCAAGAGACCCAGTACTTC CASSQAGLGQETQYF
TRBJ1-1 13 few TRBD1 TRBV24-1 TGTGCCACCAGTGATCTGACAGGGGGTGAAGCTTTCTTT CATSDLTGGEAFF
TRBJ1-2 16 - - TRBV14 TGTGCCAGCAGCCAGCCCAACCCCGGGGGGGCGCATCGCTACACCTTC CASSQPNPGGAHRYTF
TRBJ1-5 16 - - TRBV2 TGTGCCAGCAGTGAACGAGGCGGGACTAGCAATCAGCCCCAGCATTTT CASSERGGTSNQPQHF
TRBJ2-5 14 - TRBD2 TRBV2 TGTGCCAGCAGTTACAGTAGCGGGCAAGAGACCCAGTACTTC CASSYSSGQETQYF
TRBJ2-5 14 few TRBD1 TRBV9 TGTGCCAGCAGCGTTCTAGGGGGCGAGGAGACCCAGTACTTC CASSVLGGEETQYF
TRBJ2-7 14 - TRBD2 TRBV13 TGTGCCAGCAGCTTGGGACTAGCGGACTACGAGCAGTACTTC CASSLGLADYEQYF
TRBJ2-7 15 - TRBD2 TRBV7-6 TGTGCCAGCAGCCCATCTAGCGGGAGGGCATACGAGCAGTACTTC CASSPSSGRAYEQYF
TRBJ2-6 17 - - TRBV5-1 TGCGCCAGCAGCTTGGGACAGCTACTCTCTGGGGCCAACGTCCTGACTTTC CASSLGQLLSGANVLTF
TRBJ1-2 13 - TRBD1 TRBV18 TGTGCCAGCTCACCGGGACAGGGGGACGGCTACACCTTC CASSPGQGDGYTF
TRBJ2-7 16 - TRBD1 TRBV5-1 TGCGCCAGCAGCTTGGCGGACAGGGTAGGAACCTACGAGCAGTACTTC CASSLADRVGTYEQYF
TRBJ2-7 14 - - TRBV5-4 TGTGCCAGCAGCCCCCGGGCGGGAACCTACGAGCAGTACTTC CASSPRAGTYEQYF
TRBJ2-1 12 - - TRBV5-1 TGCGCCAGCAGCTTGGAAGGGGGTGGGCAGTTCTTC CASSLEGGGQFF
TRBJ2-1 16 few TRBD2 TRBV2 TGTGCCAGCAGGATGAGACTAGCGGGAGACTACAATGAGCAGTTCTTC CASRMRLAGDYNEQFF
TRBJ2-3 15 - - TRBV28 TGTGCCAGCAGTTTAGGGGGCTGGGGCACAGATACGCAGTATTTT CASSLGGWGTDTQYF
TRBJ1-6 16 - - TRBV3-1/TRBV3-2 TGTGCCAGCAGCCCCCGTGTCGGCTCCTATAATTCACCCCTCCACTTT CASSPRVGSYNSPLHF
TRBJ2-1 15 - TRBD1 TRBV5-1 TGCGCCAGCAGCGCACAGGGGCCCGGGATAAGTGAGCAGTTCTTC CASSAQGPGISEQFF
TRBJ1-5 15 - TRBD1 TRBV10-3 TGTGCCATCAGTGAGTCGACAGGGGACGGGCAGCCCCAGCATTTT CAISESTGDGQPQHF
TRBJ2-2 14 few TRBD2 TRBV18 TGTGCCAGCTCCTTCGGGAGGTACACCGGGGAGCTGTTTTTT CASSFGRYTGELFF
TRBJ1-2 11 - - TRBV20-1 TGCAGTGCTAGGGGGGACTCTAGCTACACCTTC CSARGDSSYTF
TRBJ1-3 17 - - TRBV5-1 TGCGCCAGCAGCTTCAGGCCGGACAGCCTCTCTGGAAACACCATATATTTT CASSFRPDSLSGNTIYF
TRBJ2-1 14 - TRBD1 TRBV5-5 TGTGCCAGCAGCCCCAGGACAGGGGTCAATGAGCAGTTCTTC CASSPRTGVNEQFF
TRBJ1-1 13 - TRBD1 TRBV20-1 TGCAGTGCTAGTGCCGACAGGGCTACTGAAGCTTTCTTT CSASADRATEAFF
TRBJ2-5 14 - TRBD1 TRBV30 TGTGCCTGGACCCGAGGGGGCAGGGTAGAGACCCAGTACTTC CAWTRGGRVETQYF
TRBJ1-2 13 once TRBD1 TRBV2 TGTGCCAGCAGGGATACAGGGGGCGGCGGCTACACCTTC CASRDTGGGGYTF
TRBJ2-5 16 few TRBD1 TRBV7-9 TGTGCCAGCAGCCCTACCGGGACAGGGATGGGGGAGACCCAGTACTTC CASSPTGTGMGETQYF